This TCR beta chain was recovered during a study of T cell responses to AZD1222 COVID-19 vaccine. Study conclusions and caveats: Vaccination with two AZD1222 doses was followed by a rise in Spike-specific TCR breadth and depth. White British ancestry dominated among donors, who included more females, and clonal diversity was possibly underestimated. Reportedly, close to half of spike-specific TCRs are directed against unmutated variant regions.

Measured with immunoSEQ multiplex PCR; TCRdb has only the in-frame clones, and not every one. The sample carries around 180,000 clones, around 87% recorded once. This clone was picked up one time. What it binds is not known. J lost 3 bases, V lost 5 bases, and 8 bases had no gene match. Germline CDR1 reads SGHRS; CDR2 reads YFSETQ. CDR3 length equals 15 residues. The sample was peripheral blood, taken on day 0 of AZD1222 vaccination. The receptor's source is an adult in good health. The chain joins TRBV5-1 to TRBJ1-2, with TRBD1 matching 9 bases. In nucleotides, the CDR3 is TGCGCCAGCAGAAGGGACAGGGTGGCGCACTATGGCTACACCTTC. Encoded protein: CASRRDRVAHYGYTF.